This is a list of T cell receptor beta chains from one sample in a study of T cells in Graves' hyperthyroidism and ophthalmopathy. MiXCR, run by TCRdb on the multiplex PCR reads, gives a single entry per CDR3 protein. The table shows about 200,000 distinct CDR3 sequences, with 15% to 20% occurring only once. Specimen: blood. These receptors originate from a man in his forties with Graves' hyperthyroidism. Each CDR3 is given with its conserved first and last residue. A D gene is named only where the DNA matches it firmly. Clone size, where shown, is once, few, many, or a class for clones that have expanded.

v_call: TRBV4-2; clone_size: .; j_call: TRBJ2-5; d_call: TRBD2; cdr3_nt: TGTGCCAGCAGCCATGAGCGGGGACTAGCGGGAGGAGAGACCCAGTACTTC; cdr3_aa: CASSHERGLAGGETQYF
v_call: TRBV3-1; clone_size: .; j_call: TRBJ1-6; d_call: .; cdr3_nt: TGTGCCAGCAGCCAGGCCCGGTCACCCCTCCACTTT; cdr3_aa: CASSQARSPLHF
v_call: TRBV10-3; clone_size: .; j_call: TRBJ2-7; d_call: .; cdr3_nt: TGTGCCATCAGTGAGTTTGAGAGCTCCTACGAGCAGTACTTC; cdr3_aa: CAISEFESSYEQYF
v_call: TRBV5-1; clone_size: many; j_call: TRBJ2-7; d_call: .; cdr3_nt: TGCGCCAGCAGCTTGGGGGCAGTTCGTGGTGAGCAGTACTTC; cdr3_aa: CASSLGAVRGEQYF
v_call: TRBV3-1; clone_size: many; j_call: TRBJ1-5; d_call: .; cdr3_nt: TGTGCCAGCAGCCAAGGACAGGCCGATCAGCCCCAGCATTTT; cdr3_aa: CASSQGQADQPQHF
v_call: TRBV27; clone_size: few; j_call: TRBJ1-2; d_call: .; cdr3_nt: TGTGCCGTGGGCGTTAGGCCCTCCAACTATGGCTACACCTTC; cdr3_aa: CAVGVRPSNYGYTF
v_call: TRBV20-1; clone_size: .; j_call: TRBJ2-1; d_call: TRBD2; cdr3_nt: TGCAGTGCTCCGGGGCTAGCGGGGCGTGAGCAGTTCTTC; cdr3_aa: CSAPGLAGREQFF
v_call: TRBV28; clone_size: many; j_call: TRBJ1-5; d_call: TRBD1; cdr3_nt: TGTGCCAGCAGTTTAAACAGGGGAAATCAGCCCCAGCATTTT; cdr3_aa: CASSLNRGNQPQHF
v_call: TRBV12-3/TRBV12-4; clone_size: few; j_call: TRBJ1-6; d_call: TRBD1; cdr3_nt: TGTGCCAGCAGTTGGAAATCAGGGGGCGGTTCACTCCTCCACTTT; cdr3_aa: CASSWKSGGGSLLHF
v_call: TRBV5-1; clone_size: many; j_call: TRBJ2-1; d_call: .; cdr3_nt: TGCGCCAGCAGCTTGGTTGGGGTCCACAATGAGCAGTTCTTC; cdr3_aa: CASSLVGVHNEQFF
v_call: TRBV7-6; clone_size: many; j_call: TRBJ2-7; d_call: TRBD1; cdr3_nt: TGTGCCAGCAGCAAACAGGGGCCCTACGAGCAGTACTTC; cdr3_aa: CASSKQGPYEQYF
v_call: TRBV2; clone_size: once; j_call: TRBJ2-5; d_call: .; cdr3_nt: TGTGCCACCTCCGGGACCAGACAGGAGACCCAGTACTTC; cdr3_aa: CATSGTRQETQYF
v_call: TRBV4-3; clone_size: .; j_call: TRBJ1-1; d_call: .; cdr3_nt: TGCGCCAGCAGCCAAGATCTCCCGGGCAGGGGGAACACTGAAGCTTTCTTT; cdr3_aa: CASSQDLPGRGNTEAFF
v_call: TRBV30; clone_size: many; j_call: TRBJ1-2; d_call: TRBD1; cdr3_nt: TGTGCCTGGAGTACGGACAGGCGATATGGCTACACCTTC; cdr3_aa: CAWSTDRRYGYTF
v_call: TRBV10-3; clone_size: .; j_call: TRBJ2-7; d_call: TRBD1; cdr3_nt: TGTGCCATCAGTGAGGGTTTCCCCGGGACAGGTGTTGGATCCTACGAGCAGTACTTC; cdr3_aa: CAISEGFPGTGVGSYEQYF
v_call: TRBV25-1; clone_size: few; j_call: TRBJ1-1; d_call: .; cdr3_nt: TGTGCCAGCGGGGCCCCGAACCCCCACACTGAAGCTTTCTTT; cdr3_aa: CASGAPNPHTEAFF
v_call: TRBV27; clone_size: many; j_call: TRBJ1-2; d_call: .; cdr3_nt: TGTGCCAGCAGCCGCTCGTGGCGGGGAAGTCAAGGCTATGGCTACACCTTC; cdr3_aa: CASSRSWRGSQGYGYTF
v_call: TRBV9; clone_size: .; j_call: TRBJ2-5; d_call: .; cdr3_nt: TGTGCCAGCAGCGTACAGGGGGGACGCTGGGCAGAGACCCAGTACTTC; cdr3_aa: CASSVQGGRWAETQYF
v_call: TRBV6-1; clone_size: .; j_call: TRBJ1-5; d_call: .; cdr3_nt: TGTGCCAGCAGTCGGGACCCGGAGGGGAATCAGCCCCAGCATTTT; cdr3_aa: CASSRDPEGNQPQHF
v_call: TRBV9; clone_size: .; j_call: TRBJ1-1; d_call: .; cdr3_nt: TGTGCCAGCAGTAGAGTGGGGCTGAACACTGAAGCTTTCTTT; cdr3_aa: CASSRVGLNTEAFF
v_call: TRBV4-3; clone_size: .; j_call: TRBJ2-5; d_call: .; cdr3_nt: TGCGCCAGCAGCCAGGACCGACGGACGAAGACCCAGTACTTC; cdr3_aa: CASSQDRRTKTQYF
v_call: TRBV19; clone_size: .; j_call: TRBJ1-5; d_call: .; cdr3_nt: TGTGCCAGTAGTAGACCGGGACAAAGCAATCAGCCCCAGCATTTT; cdr3_aa: CASSRPGQSNQPQHF
v_call: TRBV13; clone_size: few; j_call: TRBJ1-1; d_call: TRBD1; cdr3_nt: TGTGCCAGCAGCCCCAGTCCCGGGACAGGGACGGACACTGAAGCTTTCTTT; cdr3_aa: CASSPSPGTGTDTEAFF
v_call: TRBV6-1; clone_size: few; j_call: TRBJ1-5; d_call: .; cdr3_nt: TGTGCCAGCGGGGGGGGGTCCAATCAGCCCCAGCATTTT; cdr3_aa: CASGGGSNQPQHF
v_call: TRBV7-2; clone_size: many; j_call: TRBJ2-7; d_call: .; cdr3_nt: TGTGCCAGCAGCCATTCCGGACTGGGGAACGAGCAGTACTTC; cdr3_aa: CASSHSGLGNEQYF
v_call: TRBV27; clone_size: many; j_call: TRBJ2-5; d_call: .; cdr3_nt: TGTGCCAGCAGTTTAACGTGGAGGGGGGGGGCCAAGGGGGAGACCCAGTACTTC; cdr3_aa: CASSLTWRGGAKGETQYF
v_call: TRBV28; clone_size: many; j_call: TRBJ1-1; d_call: .; cdr3_nt: TGTGCCAGCAGTTTGGGGGCTCTTGCTGAAGCTTTCTTT; cdr3_aa: CASSLGALAEAFF
v_call: TRBV5-6; clone_size: many; j_call: TRBJ2-4; d_call: .; cdr3_nt: TGTGCCAGCAGCTTGGGAAGAAACATTCAGTACTTC; cdr3_aa: CASSLGRNIQYF
v_call: TRBV18; clone_size: .; j_call: TRBJ1-6; d_call: TRBD1; cdr3_nt: TGTGCCAGCTCACCATCTCAAGTCAGGGGGGGGAATTCACCCCTCCACTTT; cdr3_aa: CASSPSQVRGGNSPLHF
v_call: TRBV6-5; clone_size: many; j_call: TRBJ2-7; d_call: TRBD2; cdr3_nt: TGTGCCAGCAGTTACTCGCGGCCTAGCGGGGCCTTGGGGGAGCAGTACTTC; cdr3_aa: CASSYSRPSGALGEQYF
v_call: TRBV4-3; clone_size: many; j_call: TRBJ1-1; d_call: .; cdr3_nt: TGCGCCAGCAGCCAAGATGTCACAGGGTGGGAGAACACTGAAGCTTTCTTT; cdr3_aa: CASSQDVTGWENTEAFF
v_call: TRBV5-6; clone_size: few; j_call: TRBJ1-5; d_call: TRBD1; cdr3_nt: TGTGCCAGCAGCGCCACATCGACAGGGAACGGGCAGCCCCAGCATTTT; cdr3_aa: CASSATSTGNGQPQHF
v_call: TRBV7-9; clone_size: few; j_call: TRBJ1-4; d_call: .; cdr3_nt: TGTGCCAGCAGCGTAAGCTGGGATATCAATGAAAAACTGTTTTTT; cdr3_aa: CASSVSWDINEKLFF
v_call: TRBV6-1; clone_size: .; j_call: TRBJ2-2; d_call: .; cdr3_nt: TGTGCCAGCAGCCTGTCGACCCTTCTTGGGACCGGGGAGCTGTTTTTT; cdr3_aa: CASSLSTLLGTGELFF
v_call: TRBV29-1; clone_size: .; j_call: TRBJ2-5; d_call: .; cdr3_nt: TGCAGCGTTGGCTTCGGGACATCAACTCGGAAGACCCAGTACTTC; cdr3_aa: CSVGFGTSTRKTQYF
v_call: TRBV28; clone_size: .; j_call: TRBJ2-5; d_call: TRBD2; cdr3_nt: TGTGCCAGCAGCTTAGCGGGGGCGAACCAAGAGACCCAGTACTTC; cdr3_aa: CASSLAGANQETQYF
v_call: TRBV5-4; clone_size: .; j_call: TRBJ2-1; d_call: .; cdr3_nt: TGTGCCAGCAGCTTGTCCATAGAGGTCCAGGCGAATGAGCAGTTCTTC; cdr3_aa: CASSLSIEVQANEQFF
v_call: TRBV5-1; clone_size: many; j_call: TRBJ1-6; d_call: .; cdr3_nt: TGCGCCAGCAGCACTGAGACAGAGATGGATTCACCCCTCCACTTT; cdr3_aa: CASSTETEMDSPLHF
v_call: TRBV20-1; clone_size: many; j_call: TRBJ1-5; d_call: .; cdr3_nt: TGCAGTGCTAGTGGGGGGAGCCGCTCCAATCAGCCCCAGCATTTT; cdr3_aa: CSASGGSRSNQPQHF
v_call: TRBV18; clone_size: many; j_call: TRBJ2-3; d_call: TRBD1; cdr3_nt: TGTGCCAGCTCACCCCCGGGACAGGGAGGCACAGATACGCAGTATTTT; cdr3_aa: CASSPPGQGGTDTQYF
v_call: TRBV7-3; clone_size: many; j_call: TRBJ2-1; d_call: .; cdr3_nt: TGTGCCAGCAGCCCAACCGGGTTCTACAATGAGCAGTTCTTC; cdr3_aa: CASSPTGFYNEQFF
v_call: TRBV27; clone_size: few; j_call: TRBJ2-7; d_call: TRBD1; cdr3_nt: TGTGCCAGCAGCGAGGGACAGGGTGCTATTTACGAGCAGTACTTC; cdr3_aa: CASSEGQGAIYEQYF
v_call: TRBV2; clone_size: .; j_call: TRBJ2-5; d_call: .; cdr3_nt: TGTGCCAGCAGTGTAGAACAGGGAGTCGGCGAGACCCAGTACTTC; cdr3_aa: CASSVEQGVGETQYF